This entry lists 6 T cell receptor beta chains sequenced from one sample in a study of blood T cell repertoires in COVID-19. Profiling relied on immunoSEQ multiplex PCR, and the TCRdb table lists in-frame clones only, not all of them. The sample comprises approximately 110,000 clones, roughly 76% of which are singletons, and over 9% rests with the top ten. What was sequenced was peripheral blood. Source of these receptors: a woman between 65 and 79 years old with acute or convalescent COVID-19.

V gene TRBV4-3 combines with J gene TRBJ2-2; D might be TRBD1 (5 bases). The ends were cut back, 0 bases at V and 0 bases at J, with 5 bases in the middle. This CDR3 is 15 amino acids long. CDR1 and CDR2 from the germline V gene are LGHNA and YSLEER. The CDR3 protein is CASSQDRANTGELFF. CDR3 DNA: TGCGCCAGCAGCCAAGACAGGGCGAACACCGGGGAGCTGTTTTTT.

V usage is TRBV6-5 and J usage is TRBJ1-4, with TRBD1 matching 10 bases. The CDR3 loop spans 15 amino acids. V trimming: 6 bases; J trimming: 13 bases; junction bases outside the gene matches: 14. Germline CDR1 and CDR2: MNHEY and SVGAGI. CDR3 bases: TGTGCCAGCAGCCCCGGGGGACAGGGGCGTTGGCGACTGTTTTTT. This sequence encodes CASSPGGQGRWRLFF.

The CDR3 reads CASSLNPLGSTDTQYF. CDR3 nucleotides: TGTGCCAGCAGCTTAAATCCTCTCGGGAGCACAGATACGCAGTATTTT. V and J are TRBV11-1 and TRBJ2-3; D remains unclear. Germline V gene data show CDR1 as SGHAT and CDR2 as FQDESV (reference sequence). The CDR3 extends over 16 amino acids. V lost 2 bases, J lost 0 bases, and 12 bases lay in between.

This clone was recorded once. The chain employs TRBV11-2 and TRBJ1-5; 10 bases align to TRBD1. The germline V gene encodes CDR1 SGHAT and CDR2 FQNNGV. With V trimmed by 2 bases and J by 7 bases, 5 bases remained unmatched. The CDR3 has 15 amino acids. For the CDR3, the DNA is TGTGCCAGCAGCTTAAATGGACAGGGGGAACAGCCCCAGCATTTT. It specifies CASSLNGQGEQPQHF.

CDR3 nucleotides: TGTGCCAGCAATACAGGGGCGGAGGACACAGATACGCAGTATTTT. As protein: CASNTGAEDTDTQYF. The chain uses TRBV7-2 and TRBJ2-3; 7 bases map to TRBD1. The CDR3 contains 15 residues. After removal of 7 bases from V and 2 bases from J, the junction contained 9 bases not matched to a gene. Per germline, CDR1 SGHTA and CDR2 FQGNSA.

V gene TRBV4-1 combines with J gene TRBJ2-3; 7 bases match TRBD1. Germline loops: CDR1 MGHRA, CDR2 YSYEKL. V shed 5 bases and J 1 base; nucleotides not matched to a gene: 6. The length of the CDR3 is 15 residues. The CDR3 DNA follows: TGCGCCAGCAGCTTCACCGACAGGGGCACAGATACGCAGTATTTT. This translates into CASSFTDRGTDTQYF.